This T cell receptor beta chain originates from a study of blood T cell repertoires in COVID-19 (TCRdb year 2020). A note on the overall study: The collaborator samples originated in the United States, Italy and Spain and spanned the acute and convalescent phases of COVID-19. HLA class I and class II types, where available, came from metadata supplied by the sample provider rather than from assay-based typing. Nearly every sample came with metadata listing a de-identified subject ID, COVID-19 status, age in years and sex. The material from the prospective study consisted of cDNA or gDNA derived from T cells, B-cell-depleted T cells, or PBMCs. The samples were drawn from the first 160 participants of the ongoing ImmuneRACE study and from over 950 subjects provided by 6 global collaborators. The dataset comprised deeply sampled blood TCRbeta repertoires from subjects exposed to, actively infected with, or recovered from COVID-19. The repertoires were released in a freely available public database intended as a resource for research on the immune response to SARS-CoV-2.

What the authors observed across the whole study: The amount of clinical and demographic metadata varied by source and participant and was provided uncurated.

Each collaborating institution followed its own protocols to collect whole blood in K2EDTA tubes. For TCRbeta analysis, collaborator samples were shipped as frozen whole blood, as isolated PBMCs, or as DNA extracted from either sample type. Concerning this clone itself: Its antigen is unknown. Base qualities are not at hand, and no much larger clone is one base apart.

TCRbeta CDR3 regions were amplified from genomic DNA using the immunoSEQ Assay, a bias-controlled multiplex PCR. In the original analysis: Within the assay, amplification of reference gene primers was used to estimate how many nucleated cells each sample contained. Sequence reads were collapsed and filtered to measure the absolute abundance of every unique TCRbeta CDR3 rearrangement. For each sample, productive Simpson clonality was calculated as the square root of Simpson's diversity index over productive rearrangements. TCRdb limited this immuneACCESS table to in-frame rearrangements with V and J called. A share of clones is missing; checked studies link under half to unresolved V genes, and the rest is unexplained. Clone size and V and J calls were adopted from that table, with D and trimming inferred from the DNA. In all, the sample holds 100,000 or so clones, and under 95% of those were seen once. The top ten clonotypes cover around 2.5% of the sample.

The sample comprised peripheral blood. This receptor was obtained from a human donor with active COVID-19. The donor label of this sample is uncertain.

The bases read TGCAGTGCTAGTGCCGGACAACGCCAAGAGACCCAGTACTTC. This yields the protein CSASAGQRQETQYF. The chain was built from TRBV20-1 and TRBJ2-5; TRBD1 might be the D gene, on 5 matching bases. V and J lose 3 bases and 1 base, and a span of 12 bases separates them. The cysteine opens and the phenylalanine closes a CDR3 of 14 amino acids. Only CDR3 DNA remains: 42 bases, in frame from the first base. The CDR1 and CDR2 encoded by the germline V gene (reference sequence) are DFQATT and SNEGSKA.